The text below deals with one T cell receptor (beta chain). This clone has just one count. Its antigen specificity is not known. No quality values exist for individual bases; no much larger clone is one base distant. This entry comes from a study of cytomegalovirus exposure and HLA in healthy donors (dated by TCRdb to 2016 to 2017). Regarding the research as a whole: In an earlier analysis of 550 to 750 of the donors, approximately 300 Gb of sequence data and some 120 million unique TCR beta sequences from roughly 200 million T cells were reported. Of the roughly 400 genotyped donors, approximately 80% were placed in the genetic ancestry cluster associated with self-reported Caucasian donors. A later analysis re-analyzed previously published TCR beta repertoires from 650 to 800 donors and added high-resolution HLA genotyping to study TCR occurrence patterns. HLA typing included class I and class II loci at four-digit resolution. The study used immunosequencing to profile the T cell repertoires of several hundred subjects and linked those repertoires to cytomegalovirus serostatus. Rather than drawing on any new phenotypic data, the later analysis identified candidate immune exposures from TCR beta sequences and the way those sequences occurred across donors. The study aimed to test whether signatures of past pathogen exposure could be identified by cataloging public T cell receptors. In addition to the first cohort of 650 to 750 subjects, a separate validation cohort of 100 to 150 different subjects was used. About five DR-DQ haplotypes were treated as single units for association and clustering because of strong linkage in the cohort. Donor age, sex, ethnicity and CMV serostatus were compiled alongside the repertoire data. An earlier analysis of 587 of the donors used high-throughput TCR beta sequencing to judge whether each TCR beta V gene segment behaved as functional or pseudogenic. The study combined high-throughput TCR immunosequencing, statistical association of individual TCRs with disease status, and machine learning to predict cytomegalovirus infection status. Genome-wide SNP genotypes for about 65% of the 666 donors were used in a later genetic analysis, which treated that subset as a discovery cohort. Roughly 300 gigabases of sequencing data and approximately 92 million unique TCR sequences made up an early release that covered fewer than 650 HLA-typed donors. Across 300 to 500 genotyped donors of the cohort, an average of roughly 230,000 unique TCR beta nucleotide sequences per donor were sequenced, and 15% to 20% of those sequences were non-productive. The number of donors typed differed by locus, with about 629-630 for A, B, C, DRB1 and DQB1, roughly 520 for DQA1, 606 for DPA1, and some 470 for DPB1. All discovery cohort repertoires had been generated on a single sequencing platform.

V is trimmed back by 3 bases and J by 2 bases, and the junction contains 15 bases that no gene match accounts for. The germline V gene gives CDR1 as SGHAT and CDR2 as FQNNGV. The CDR3, cysteine through phenylalanine, is 18 amino acids long. The retained sequence is limited to the CDR3, 54 bases, with the frame set at the first base. The cohort was made up of about 670 healthy bone marrow donors. At the time of sampling, all cohort members were nominally healthy, though unrecorded immune exposures were likely present. The donor tested CMV seropositive and was one of the 289 seropositive cohort members. A peripheral blood sample was collected from each donor, and TCR beta sequencing was performed on peripheral blood mononuclear cells. The Qiagen DNeasy Blood Extraction Kit was used to extract genomic DNA from the blood cell samples. Library generation was performed with the immunoSEQ multiplex PCR assay. A mixture of 60 forward primers for TCR Vbeta segments and 13 reverse primers for TCR Jbeta segments was used in the multiplex PCR. The CDR3 region of rearranged TCR beta genes was amplified from genomic DNA with a multiplex PCR assay. Amplified TCR beta libraries were sequenced as 87-base-pair reads on the Illumina HiSeq System. The paper's processing steps were these. A later analysis tallied 75 million to 85 million unique TCR beta chains across the 550 to 850 repertoires, and about 12 million of those chains were shared by two or more donors. Raw reads were error-corrected and collapsed into unique sequences by a nearest-neighbor algorithm in which closely related sequences were merged to remove PCR and sequencing errors. V, D and J gene segments were assigned by aligning CDR3 sequences to IMGT reference sequences. For a sequence to be retained, at least a six-nucleotide match to both a V gene segment and a J gene segment was required. Rearrangements were called productive when the CDR3 lacked stop codons and stayed in frame with V and J; all others were non-productive. CDR3 was defined according to IMGT convention as the region running from the second conserved V-encoded cysteine to the conserved J-encoded phenylalanine. In an earlier analysis of roughly 610 of the donors, sequences lacking an unambiguous match to a single V gene segment were excluded. An earlier analysis of several hundred of the donors called V segments functional above 56.7% productive rearrangements and segregating when the between-donor standard deviation exceeded 5%. A statistical classification framework was built for diagnosing cytomegalovirus status from the catalog of TCR beta chain sequences. In a later analysis, TCR nucleotide sequences were compared against IMGT/GENE-DB human TR gene sequences so that V and J genes could be assigned. A later analysis assigned CDR3 sequences and most-parsimonious VDJ recombination scenarios with the TCRdist pipeline. In a later analysis, each TCR beta chain was defined by its CDR3 amino acid sequence together with its V-gene family, and reads without a unique V-gene family were excluded. A later analysis removed 592 highly shared, low-generation-probability nucleotide sequences to deal with suspected cross-contamination and a sequencing artifact. In a later analysis, a clonal expansion index for each public chain was calculated from normalized within-repertoire ranks of inferred template counts. In a later analysis, generation probabilities were computed with a VDJ recombination model fitted to out-of-frame rearrangements, and the resulting probabilities were checked against IGoR. Hypergeometric tests were used in a later analysis to score TCR-TCR, TCR-HLA and TCR-CMV co-occurrence, with a repertoire-size bias correction applied to the TCR pairs. In a later analysis, false discovery rates were estimated by permuting HLA or CMV assignments 20 times. In a later analysis, co-occurring TCRs were grouped with DBSCAN, and TCRdist sequence similarity was added when clustering was performed within HLA-allele-positive subsets. For co-occurrence clustering, repertoires with fewer than 30,000 or more than 120,000 public chains were excluded, along with a handful of repertoires with anomalous nucleotide sharing. The immuneACCESS repertoire file appears here via TCRdb, limited to in-frame rearrangements. These files lack a portion of the clones; in checked studies, under half of the deficit traces to unresolved V genes, and the cause of the others is not known. That table furnishes V, J and clone size, whereas the DNA furnished D and trimming. Here the sample has around 150,000 clones; around 63% occur a single time. The top ten clonotypes cover around 4.3% of the sample.

Beyond this particular receptor, the publication reports: In this cohort, only TCR beta chains were sequenced, and detectable features were limited by the absence of alpha or paired-chain data. In a later analysis, the rate of TCR association differed among HLA loci, with DRB1 alleles having the most associated TCRs and HLA-C alleles having the fewest. A later genetic analysis reported fewer N-insertions in productive TCRs among donors in an Asian-associated ancestry cluster than the roughly 650-donor mean. At a false discovery rate of 0.05, a later analysis linked under 20,000 TCR beta sequences to specific HLA alleles. The earlier analysis of approximately 540 of the donors excluded some 15 rarely observed V segments, including chromosome 9 orphons, because counts were too low. Strong co-occurrence of HLA alleles, especially DR and DQ, made assigning TCR associations to individual alleles difficult. Presence/absence analyses assumed roughly uniform sequencing depth across donors, an assumption that may not hold. Because HLA typing was missing for some donors at each locus, association tests included only the typed subset. According to a later analysis, parvovirus B19, influenza, CMV and Epstein-Barr virus appeared linked to several top co-occurrence clusters. According to a later analysis, most CMV-associated TCR beta chains appeared to be HLA-restricted, and the HLA associations seemed to be driven largely by CMV exposure. In an earlier analysis of fewer than 700 of the donors, most TCR beta V segments appeared in productive rearrangements about 87% or about 30% of the time, broadly matching IMGT annotations. While some public TCRs were present in many individuals, most TCR sequences turned up only very rarely across donors. Compared with equally common non-associated chains, HLA-associated TCR beta chains in a later analysis were more clonally expanded and had lower generation probabilities. A later genetic analysis associated a missense DCLRE1C variant with V-gene and J-gene trimming of TCR beta chains, and an independent cohort replicated the association. Some IMGT-functional V segments, including TRBV6-2 and TRBV6-3, could not be told apart with the 87-base-pair reads, so those segments were excluded. Three of the identified cytomegalovirus-associated TCR beta chains were confirmed in vitro to be specific for cytomegalovirus antigens. A cluster of highly shared sequence variants was judged likely to represent a technical artifact of the sequencing pipeline. The only immune exposure information available for the cohort was CMV serostatus. A total of around 150 TCR beta chains were listed by the study as associated with cytomegalovirus. A further reported finding was that TCR beta sequences accurately predicted the HLA-A and HLA-B alleles for most subjects in the first cohort. Correlated functional status among segregating V segments might be attributable to linkage disequilibrium, but an unknown experimental factor could not be ruled out. The classifier was reported to diagnose cytomegalovirus status with high specificity and sensitivity in both the original and validation cohorts. The authors suggested that the approach could potentially be extended to other disease states and immunological phenotypes.

This sequence was found in a woman under 30 in good health and CMV-seropositive. Sequenced sample: PBMCs. The sequence is built from TRBV11-2 and TRBJ2-5, with 7 junctional bases fitting TRBD1. The CDR3: CASSFRPTGTEIQETQYF. The DNA reads as follows: TGTGCCAGCAGCTTTCGTCCAACCGGGACAGAAATACAAGAGACCCAGTACTTC.